Listed below are T cell receptor beta chains from one sample, sequenced in a study of OX40 agonist ivuxolimab in advanced cancers. Using immunoSEQ multiplex PCR, the repertoire was profiled, and TCRdb retains in-frame clones only, with some absent. The sample consists of roughly 63,000 clones, roughly nine tenths of them appearing once. Source: CD4+ or CD8+ T cells sorted from blood, taken in a trial of the OX40 agonist ivuxolimab. The receptors come from an adult with an advanced solid tumor such as melanoma, head and neck, liver or kidney cancer. Both conserved end residues are trimmed from each CDR3.

TRBJ2-2	TRBV5-4	ASSLPVNTGELF
TRBJ2-1	TRBV7-9	ASSFASFGEQF
TRBJ2-7	TRBV5-1	ASSITGQGAHEQY
TRBJ2-7	TRBV11-2	ASSFPSGGRTYEQY
TRBJ2-7	TRBV21-1	ASSKVGQWAPYEQY
TRBJ2-3	TRBV27	ASSFGHTDTQY
TRBJ1-1	TRBV7-9	ASSFGGGNTEAF
TRBJ2-1	TRBV5-6	ASSLPAGTTYNEQF
TRBJ2-3	TRBV5-1	ASSLRTGDSTDTQY
TRBJ1-5	TRBV6-6	ASSYRGADQPQH
TRBJ1-2	TRBV14	ASSQHRTGGSGYT
TRBJ1-5	TRBV5-1	ASSLISGSDQPQH
TRBJ1-1	TRBV5-1	ASRTQLTGGSEAF
TRBJ2-1	TRBV29-1	SASGQGLGNEQF
TRBJ1-2	TRBV5-1	ASSNRDRGGYT
TRBJ1-1	TRBV9	ASSPDSWNTEAF
TRBJ2-7	TRBV19	ASSGTGGYEQY
TRBJ2-5	TRBV6-1	ATRQGGQETQY
TRBJ1-1	TRBV7-3	ASSLGGGTEAF
TRBJ1-2	TRBV18	ASSRQKANYGYT
TRBJ2-3	TRBV25-1	ASSEIVLGRPSTDTQY
TRBJ1-2	TRBV18	ASSSIAGFDYGYT